A selection of T cell receptor beta chains follows, all from one sample in a study of cytomegalovirus exposure and HLA in healthy donors. TCRdb's table, derived via immunoSEQ multiplex PCR, lists solely in-frame clones and lacks some. The data show 160,000 or so clones, about 72% seen once. Sequenced: PBMCs. These receptors originate from a male donor in good health and CMV-seronegative. The CDR3 runs from the conserved cysteine through the conserved F or W. A D gene is named only where the DNA matches it firmly. Expanded clones get a size class; other rows say once, few or many, or leave the size out.

d_call j_call clone_size v_call cdr3_aa cdr3_nt
NA TRBJ2-1 NA TRBV7-8 CASSWQGRDEQFF TGTGCCAGCAGCTGGCAGGGGAGGGATGAGCAGTTCTTC
TRBD2 TRBJ2-1 few TRBV5-1 CASSLQAGVAYNEQFF TGCGCCAGCAGCTTGCAAGCGGGAGTTGCCTACAATGAGCAGTTCTTC
NA TRBJ1-5 NA TRBV28 CASSLLQGNQPQHF TGTGCCAGCAGTTTGTTACAGGGCAATCAGCCCCAGCATTTT
NA TRBJ2-1 NA TRBV5-1 CASSLAGTQAGNEQFF TGCGCCAGCAGCCTCGCCGGGACTCAAGCTGGGAATGAGCAGTTCTTC
NA TRBJ1-5 NA TRBV6-1 CASSASGSNQPQHF TGTGCCAGCAGTGCTAGCGGAAGCAATCAGCCCCAGCATTTT
TRBD1 TRBJ2-1 NA TRBV6-4 CASSVTGQGYNEQFF TGTGCCAGCAGTGTTACGGGACAGGGTTACAATGAGCAGTTCTTC
TRBD1 TRBJ2-1 few TRBV5-4 CASSPPDRGRTYNEQFF TGTGCCAGCAGCCCACCGGACAGGGGGCGTACCTACAATGAGCAGTTCTTC
TRBD2 TRBJ2-1 NA TRBV6-5 CASSQLAGRNNEQFF TGTGCCAGCAGCCAACTAGCGGGGAGAAACAATGAGCAGTTCTTC
TRBD2 TRBJ2-1 NA TRBV19 CASSWTSGQYYNEQFF TGTGCCAGTAGCTGGACTAGCGGACAATACTACAATGAGCAGTTCTTC
TRBD2 TRBJ2-7 NA TRBV28 CASRSRGTSAHEQYF TGTGCCAGCAGATCCCGCGGGACTAGCGCCCACGAGCAGTACTTC
TRBD2 TRBJ2-1 NA TRBV7-8 CASSQSGRGYNEQFF TGTGCCAGCAGCCAGAGCGGGAGGGGGTACAATGAGCAGTTCTTC
TRBD1 TRBJ2-1 NA TRBV11-2 CASSLRDRSGYNEQFF TGTGCCAGCAGCCTCCGGGACAGGTCGGGCTACAATGAGCAGTTCTTC
NA TRBJ2-7 NA TRBV6-5 CASSWPGGRNEQYF TGTGCCAGCAGTTGGCCCGGGGGGCGGAACGAGCAGTACTTC
NA TRBJ1-1 NA TRBV5-6 CASSLTAGASFF TGTGCCAGCAGCTTGACTGCAGGGGCGTCTTTCTTT
NA TRBJ1-3 NA TRBV9 CASSVTQGEDTIYF TGTGCCAGCAGCGTAACCCAGGGCGAAGACACCATATATTTT
NA TRBJ2-1 NA TRBV19 CASSAVAAGVHEQFF TGTGCCAGTAGCGCCGTGGCGGCCGGGGTGCATGAGCAGTTCTTC
NA TRBJ2-2 NA TRBV4-3 CASSQGAGSGELFF TGCGCCAGCAGCCAAGGGGCGGGGTCCGGGGAGCTGTTTTTT
NA TRBJ2-1 once TRBV28 CASSPRGEQFF TGTGCCAGCAGTCCTCGGGGTGAGCAGTTCTTC
TRBD1 TRBJ2-5 NA TRBV15 CATSTPTGGQVLKTQYF TGTGCCACCAGCACCCCCACCGGGGGACAGGTATTGAAGACCCAGTACTTC
NA TRBJ2-3 NA TRBV21-1 CASSGLDTQYF TGTGCCAGCAGCGGCCTGGATACGCAGTATTTT
NA TRBJ2-7 NA TRBV7-9 CSSSSGLYEQYF TGTTCCAGCAGCTCGGGACTTTACGAGCAGTACTTC
TRBD2 TRBJ2-7 NA TRBV7-2 CASSSGLALEQYF TGTGCCAGCAGCTCGGGACTAGCGCTCGAGCAGTACTTC